This TCR beta chain was sequenced during a study of blood T cell repertoires in COVID-19. Turning to the study itself: Specimens from acute and convalescent COVID-19 originated in the United States, Italy and Spain. From T cells, B-cell-depleted T cells, or PBMCs came the material, which was cDNA or gDNA.

This CDR3 spans 15 amino acids. CDR1 and CDR2 (germline): MDHEN, SYDVKM. This clone was seen once. Germline is not matched at one junction end, which may reflect a read error. In the original processing: It was from reference gene primer amplification that nucleated cell counts were estimated. Profiled with immunoSEQ multiplex PCR; TCRdb holds only in-frame clones, not every one. V, J and clone size reflect that table, while D and trimming were determined from the DNA. The data show 350,000 or so clones, approximately 90% seen once. The source of this sequence is a woman aged 25 to 39 with COVID-19, enrolled during active disease. Material: peripheral blood. J is TRBJ2-2 and V is TRBV28; 8 bases map to TRBD1. The CDR3 protein is CASLSGGANTGELFF. As DNA, the CDR3 is TGTGCCAGCCTCTCAGGGGGCGCGAATACCGGGGAGCTGTTTTTT.